At least ten counts were recorded for the clone carrying this TCR beta chain. Its antigen is not known. Template material for amplifying TCR beta CDR3 regions consisted of RNA transcripts. The HTBI primer set was used in a first-round RT-PCR of the TCR CDR3. Each CDR3 protein gets one entry after TCRdb re-called the multiplex PCR reads with MiXCR. The sample lists fewer than 900,000 distinct CDR3 sequences, about a sixth occurring once. V was pared by 7 bases and J by 2 bases, with 3 bases of the junction left unmatched. CDR1 MNHEY and CDR2 SVGEGT come from the germline V gene. The CDR3 spans 13 residues. The entry originates in a study of T cells in Graves' hyperthyroidism and ophthalmopathy. Study-wide results and limits: Most thyroid clonotypes expanded above 0.001 appeared in blood too.

The clonotype comes from a man between 18 and 29 years old with Graves' hyperthyroidism. V usage is TRBV6-2 or TRBV6-3 and J usage is TRBJ2-7; 9 positions match TRBD1. Sample: blood. CDR3: CASTRTGAYEQYF. CDR3 in DNA: TGTGCCAGCACCAGGACAGGGGCCTACGAGCAGTACTTC.